This record looks at one TCR beta chain sequence and its context. Its binding antigen is unknown. One base away there is no much larger clone; base qualities are not given. The data originate from a study of identical twins (dated by TCRdb to about 2016). As for the study more broadly: TCR alpha and beta repertoires from monozygotic twins, unrelated adults of various ages and cord blood were deep-sequenced to test whether fetal clonotypes persist. To rule out contamination, replicate twin experiments were performed at different times with different library preparation protocols.

Results and caveats for the whole study, not just this receptor: Excess twin sharing in beta out-of-frame sequences was weaker because fewer shared sequences lowered the signal-to-noise ratio. Abundant cord blood beta clonotypes had fewer insertions, young adult naive repertoires showed a similar but weaker trend, and memory repertoires showed no such trend. Because the same donors could not be followed over many years, the conclusions depended on cross-sectional statistical analysis. Zero-insertion analyses could be partly confounded by invariant T cells such as MAIT and iNKT, although diverse VJ usage argued against such confounding for most clonotypes. Compared with coincidental sharing between unrelated individuals, an excess of low generation-probability sequences was observed among out-of-frame TCR alpha sequences shared between twins. In monozygotic twins, recombination models systematically underestimated out-of-frame TCR alpha sharing, but the models matched the sharing seen between unrelated individuals.

V is reduced by 7 bases and J by 4 bases, leaving a spacing of 11 bases between them. Counted from cysteine to phenylalanine, this CDR3 has 12 amino acids. Only the CDR3 region is kept as DNA, spanning 36 bases read in frame from base 1. Every donor in the study was a healthy Caucasian. The twin cohort consisted of three pairs of female monozygotic twins, all aged roughly 18 to 30 years. The RNA used for TCR libraries was isolated from peripheral blood mononuclear cells. Library generation was performed with 5' RACE. Sequenced on an Illumina HiSeq 2000. Template switching added a universal primer binding site, and the final cDNA carried a unique molecular identifier that allowed TCR cDNA molecules to be counted accurately. Specific primers in the conserved constant-segment region were used to synthesize first-strand cDNA for the TCR alpha and beta chains. To control for contamination, every cDNA library was double barcoded, receiving both a SMART-Mk sample barcode and Illumina barcodes. TruSeq adapter sequences, together with Illumina sample barcodes, were added in two successive PCR steps. TCR alpha and beta cDNA libraries were sequenced on the Illumina HiSeq platform with custom primers. From the authors' description of their analysis: MiGEC was used to process raw reads and extract unique molecular identifiers, and MiXCR was used to find CDR3 positions. For each individual, recombination models were inferred using an EM algorithm with the repgenHMM and IGoR tools. Shared clonotypes were analyzed with the tcR package in R, and sharing was normalized by the product of cloneset sizes. To study raw recombination free of thymic and clonal selection effects, out-of-frame nonproductive sequences were analyzed. The public reads were run again by TCRdb, first through fastp at Q25 and then through MiXCR, and only productive beta chains were kept. Rows matching on CDR3 protein sequence are summarized as one entry with the most common DNA and genes. The V and J calls here are based on TCRdb, not the publication. Present in this sample are over 550,000 distinct CDR3 sequences, 7.1% of which were seen just once. In total, the top ten clones hold over 1.5% of the sample.

The data also belong to a second study, concerning yellow fever vaccine responses in identical twins. Taken from the second paper: The T cell response to vaccination in identical twins was reported by the authors to appear partly convergent and partly personalized. In the study, vaccine-responding T cell clones were precisely tracked in identical twins.

The TCR was taken from a woman aged 18-29 years in good health. The sequence links TRBV12-3 or TRBV12-4 to TRBJ2-7; there is no confident call for the D gene. Sequenced: PBMCs. The nucleotide sequence reads TGTGCCAGCACCTCCCAGATTTACGAGCAGTACTTC. It translates as CASTSQIYEQYF.